One sample yielded the 20 T cell receptor beta chains listed below, sequenced in a study of shared clonotypes between healthy human individuals. Profiled with immunoSEQ multiplex PCR; TCRdb holds only in-frame clones, not every one. The repertoire holds 850,000 to 1,200,000 clones, approximately 72% seen once, with about 1.4% in the top ten. The specimen sequenced was memory CD4+ T cells sorted from blood. The sample's subset: CD45RA-negative fraction. Receptor source: a man between 18 and 35 years old in good health.

V usage is TRBV6-6 and J usage is TRBJ1-1; D is perhaps TRBD1 (5 bases). Trimming cost V 5 bases and J 11 bases, with 12 bases left between them. Germline values: CDR1 MNHNY, CDR2 SVGAGI (reference sequence). The CDR3 has 11 amino acids. CDR3 in amino acids: CASSNTGGAFF. CDR3 DNA: TGTGCCAGCAGTAACACGGGGGGGGCTTTCTTT.

The chain combines TRBV7-9 with TRBJ2-2, with 7 bases aligning to TRBD1. Germline V gene sequence: CDR1 SEHNR, CDR2 FQNEAQ (reference sequence). V trimming: 5 bases; J trimming: 6 bases; junction bases outside the gene matches: 9. This CDR3 has 15 amino acids. CDR3: CASSPLTGSPGELFF. CDR3 DNA: TGTGCCAGCAGCCCCTTGACAGGGAGTCCCGGGGAGCTGTTTTTT.

The chain combines TRBV7-3 with TRBJ2-7; possible D gene TRBD2, 5 bases. There are 13 residues in the CDR3. V lost 5 bases to trimming and J lost 7 bases, with 15 bases between them. Per the germline V gene, CDR1 is SGHTA and CDR2 is FQGTGA. The CDR3 loop reads CASSLSDSGEQYF. The CDR3 coding sequence is TGTGCCAGCAGCCTTAGCGATTCGGGGGAGCAGTACTTC.

The chain combines TRBV28 with TRBJ1-1; TRBD1 matches at 7 bases. J gave up 3 bases and V 6 bases, and 10 bases lay outside the gene matches. The CDR3 sequence is 15 residues long. Germline V gene sequence: CDR1 MDHEN, CDR2 SYDVKM. The CDR3 reads CASSRFDRVDTEAFF. As DNA, the CDR3 is TGTGCCAGCAGCCGTTTCGACAGGGTGGACACTGAAGCTTTCTTT.

The rearrangement uses TRBV28 and TRBJ2-5, with D possibly matching TRBD2 (6 bases). Germline V CDR1 and CDR2: MDHEN, SYDVKM. Between the trimmed V and J ends, which lost 4 bases and 4 bases, there was a span of 16 bases. The CDR3 is 15 amino acids. The CDR3 DNA is TGTGCCAGCAGTTCTTCCCGGAGGGTCGGAGAGACCCAGTACTTC. It yields the protein CASSSSRRVGETQYF.

The genes are TRBV5-1 and TRBJ2-5, with a weak D call TRBD2 (5 bases). Per the germline V gene, CDR1 is SGHRS and CDR2 is YFSETQ. The CDR3 covers 15 residues. V was trimmed by 0 bases and J by 5 bases, leaving 14 bases between them. The CDR3 nucleotides read TGCGCCAGCAGCTTGGCCTCTAGCCTAGATGAGACCCAGTACTTC. It translates to CASSLASSLDETQYF.

The chain employs TRBV6-5 and TRBJ2-7, with D hard to call. Germline V gene sequence: CDR1 MNHEY, CDR2 SVGAGI. CDR3 length: 11 residues. V was clipped by 2 bases and J by 5 bases, with 4 bases between them. The chain's CDR3 is CASSYVNEQYF. The CDR3 bases are TGTGCCAGCAGTTACGTGAACGAGCAGTACTTC.

The chain carries TRBV5-1 and TRBJ2-7; perhaps TRBD1 as D (5 bases). The CDR3 runs to 15 residues. V was cut by 4 bases and J by 1 base, with 15 bases left in between. Germline V gene sequence: CDR1 SGHRS, CDR2 YFSETQ. The CDR3 DNA follows: TGCGCCAGCAGCATGGGGCCCGACCGTTCCTACGAGCAGTACTTC. Its translation is CASSMGPDRSYEQYF.

In this sample, this clone turned up once. The V call is TRBV10-3, the J call TRBJ2-3; 12 bases line up with TRBD2. Germline CDR1 is ENHRY and CDR2 is SYGVKD. This CDR3 contains 15 residues. V lost 2 bases to trimming and J lost 8 bases; unmatched junction nucleotides: 5. Here the CDR3 reads CAISEGLAGLATQYF. Written as DNA, the CDR3 is TGTGCCATCAGTGAGGGACTAGCGGGATTGGCTACGCAGTATTTT.

Note on this clone: The sample contains more than one DNA sequence encoding this CDR3. V and J are TRBV7-9 and TRBJ2-7; D not resolved. Germline V CDR1 and CDR2: SEHNR, FQNEAQ (reference sequence). V lost 2 bases and J 1 base, leaving 3 bases between the germline ends. The CDR3 extends over 12 amino acids. This CDR3 reads CASSLSSYEQYF. CDR3 DNA sequence: TGTGCCAGCAGCTTAAGTTCCTACGAGCAGTACTTC.

This rearrangement joins TRBV30 to TRBJ2-5, with TRBD2 matching 13 bases. The CDR3 totals 15 residues. Per germline, CDR1 GTSNPN and CDR2 SVGIG (reference sequence). V was clipped by 5 bases and J by 4 bases; unmatched bases: 7. The CDR3 loop reads CAWVGTSGMRETQYF. CDR3 in DNA: TGTGCCTGGGTGGGGACTAGCGGGATGAGAGAGACCCAGTACTTC.

The J gene is TRBJ2-3, the V gene TRBV5-1; D is unclear. The CDR3 length is 15 residues. V was shortened by 7 bases and J by 2 bases, with 17 bases between the two germline ends. Germline V CDR1 and CDR2: SGHRS, YFSETQ. CDR3 loop: CASPFKSSHTDTQYF. The CDR3 DNA sequence: TGCGCCAGCCCCTTCAAGAGTTCCCACACAGATACGCAGTATTTT.

The V gene is TRBV23-1, the J gene TRBJ1-5; unclear D gene. TRBV23-1 is designated an ORF whose function remains uncertain. V gave up 0 bases and J gave up 5 bases, with 14 bases separating them. The CDR3 spans 16 residues. The CDR3 DNA follows: TGCGCCAGCAGTCAATCTGACCGCTGGACCTATCAGCCCCAGCATTTT. Translation gives CASSQSDRWTYQPQHF.

The chain combines TRBV29-1 with TRBJ2-4; no clear D. This CDR3 has 13 amino acids. Looked up from germline, CDR1 is SQVTM and CDR2 is ANQGSEA. Trimming left V 6 bases short and J 4 bases short, with 13 bases between. CDR3 nucleotide sequence: TGCAGCGTGGACCTTCGAGAAAAAAACATTCAGTACTTC. Its protein product is CSVDLREKNIQYF.

The chain recombines TRBV5-1 with TRBJ1-1; D unclear. Per the germline V gene, CDR1 is SGHRS and CDR2 is YFSETQ. The V end lost 4 bases, the J end lost 1 base, and 11 bases lay between the germline ends. The CDR3 has 14 residues. Here the CDR3 reads CASSDLDGNTEAFF. The CDR3 coding sequence is TGCGCCAGCAGCGATCTGGACGGGAACACTGAAGCTTTCTTT.

The CDR3, as DNA: TGTGCCTGGAGGGGGTCCGGGACAGGGGCTTATGGCTACACCTTC. This sequence encodes CAWRGSGTGAYGYTF. The rearrangement joins TRBV30 to TRBJ1-2; TRBD1 matches at 10 bases. Trimming at V came to 3 bases and at J to 5 bases, leaving 9 bases not matched to a gene. The CDR3 length is 15 residues. From germline, CDR1 is GTSNPN and CDR2 SVGIG (reference sequence).

The table lists this clone with a few counts. This chain joins TRBV6-1 and TRBJ2-2, with 9 bases aligning to TRBD1. Germline CDR1 reads MNHNS; CDR2 reads SASEGT. V shed 8 bases, J shed 3 bases, and the junction held 4 bases outside the gene matches. CDR3 length equals 14 residues. As DNA, the CDR3 is TGTGCCAGCGGTCGGACAGGGGACACCGGGGAGCTGTTTTTT. It is translated as CASGRTGDTGELFF.

This chain uses TRBV5-4 with TRBJ2-3; D might be TRBD1 (6 bases). Trimming stripped 3 bases from V and 0 bases from J, with 23 bases between. Looked up from germline, CDR1 is SGHNT and CDR2 is YYREEE (reference sequence). The CDR3 runs 19 residues. The CDR3 here is CASSSDQGRTLTSTDTQYF. The DNA of the CDR3 is TGTGCCAGCAGCTCGGATCAGGGGCGAACCCTCACTAGCACAGATACGCAGTATTTT.

CDR3 bases: TGTGCCACAAGGACAGGGGGCAACTATGGCTACACCTTC. It specifies CATRTGGNYGYTF. The chain employs TRBV5-4 and TRBJ1-2; TRBD1 aligns across 11 bases. Looked up from germline, CDR1 is SGHNT and CDR2 is YYREEE (reference sequence). The CDR3 extends over 13 amino acids. Unmatched junction bases numbered 3, after V lost 9 bases and J lost 2 bases.

V usage is TRBV7-6 and J usage is TRBJ1-6; TRBD1 is a possible D gene (6 bases). The V gene lost 4 bases and the J gene lost 10 bases, with 17 bases spanning the gap. The CDR3 length is 15 residues. Germline CDR1 is SGHVS and CDR2 is FNYEAQ. The CDR3: CASSSYGGPSSPLHF. DNA of the CDR3: TGTGCCAGCAGCTCCTACGGGGGCCCCAGCTCACCCCTCCACTTT.